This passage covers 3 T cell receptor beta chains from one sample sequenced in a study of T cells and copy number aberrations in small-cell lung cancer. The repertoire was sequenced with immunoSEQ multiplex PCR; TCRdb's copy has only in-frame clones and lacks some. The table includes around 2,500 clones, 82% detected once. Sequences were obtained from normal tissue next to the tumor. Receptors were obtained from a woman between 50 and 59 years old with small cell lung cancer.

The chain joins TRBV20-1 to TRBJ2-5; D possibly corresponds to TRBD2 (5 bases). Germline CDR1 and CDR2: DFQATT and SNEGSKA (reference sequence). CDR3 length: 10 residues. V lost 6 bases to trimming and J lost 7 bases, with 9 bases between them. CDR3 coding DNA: TGCAGTGCCACCCGGGGGACCCAGTACTTC. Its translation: CSATRGTQYF.

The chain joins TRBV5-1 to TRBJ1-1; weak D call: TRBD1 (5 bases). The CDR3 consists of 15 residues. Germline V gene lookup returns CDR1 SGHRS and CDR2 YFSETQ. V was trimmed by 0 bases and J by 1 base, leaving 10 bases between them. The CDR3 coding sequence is TGCGCCAGCAGCTTGGTGGGACCCTCGAACACTGAAGCTTTCTTT. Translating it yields CASSLVGPSNTEAFF.

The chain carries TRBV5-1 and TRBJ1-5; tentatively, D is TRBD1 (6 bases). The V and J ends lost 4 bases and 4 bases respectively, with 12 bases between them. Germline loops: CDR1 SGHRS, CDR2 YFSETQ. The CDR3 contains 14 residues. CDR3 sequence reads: CASSEQGGNQPQHF. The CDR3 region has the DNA TGCGCCAGCAGCGAACAGGGTGGGAATCAGCCCCAGCATTTT.